These 5 T cell receptor beta chains came from one sample sequenced in a study of blood T cell repertoires in COVID-19. Measured with immunoSEQ multiplex PCR; TCRdb has only the in-frame clones, and not every one. The top ten clones hold roughly 8.5% of a sample with tens of thousands of clones, 87% of them seen once. The sequenced sample consisted of peripheral blood. These receptor sequences come from a man aged 25-40 years with acute or convalescent COVID-19.

The sample holds a few counts of this clone. The chain employs TRBV30 and TRBJ1-1; tentative D call: TRBD1 (5 bases). V was clipped by 2 bases and J by 5 bases, with 12 bases between them. CDR1 is GTSNPN, CDR2 SVGIG, per germline (reference sequence). The CDR3 loop spans 13 amino acids. The CDR3 bases are TGTGCCTGGAGTAGGGAGGGGATGACTGAAGCTTTCTTT. As protein: CAWSREGMTEAFF.

The sample holds one count of this clone. This sequence joins TRBV11-2 and TRBJ1-2, with a possible D match to TRBD1 (5 bases). CDR1 and CDR2 from the germline V gene are SGHAT and FQNNGV. The CDR3 is made up of 12 amino acids. Trimming took 4 bases from V and 8 from J, leaving 11 bases between them. This chain's CDR3 is CASSWGRNGYTF. The DNA for the CDR3 is TGTGCCAGCAGCTGGGGCAGAAACGGCTACACCTTC.

V and J are TRBV29-1 and TRBJ2-1; 12 nucleotides align to TRBD2. Trimming at V came to 0 bases and at J to 6 bases, leaving 3 bases not matched to a gene. This CDR3 comprises 15 residues. Germline lookup yields CDR1 SQVTM and CDR2 ANQGSEA. The CDR3 is CSVEDLLAGGNEQFF. DNA for the CDR3: TGCAGCGTTGAAGATCTACTAGCGGGAGGCAATGAGCAGTTCTTC.

The rearrangement links TRBV24-1 to TRBJ2-1; the D gene is possibly TRBD2 (6 bases). This CDR3 contains 16 residues. In germline, CDR1 is KGHDR, CDR2 SFDVKD. Deletions cut 4 bases from V and 6 bases from J, with 18 bases between. The CDR3 region has the DNA TGTGCCACCAGTGACTCACCCAGCGGGCCCCTCAATGAGCAGTTCTTC. It codes for CATSDSPSGPLNEQFF.

CDR3 amino acids: CASSESGGAEQFF. In nucleotides, the CDR3 is TGTGCCAGCAGTGAGTCTGGCGGCGCTGAGCAGTTCTTC. The J gene is TRBJ2-1, the V gene TRBV2; the D is unclear. V was cut by 3 bases and J by 9 bases, with 12 bases left in between. CDR1 SNHLY and CDR2 FYNNEI come from the germline V gene. The CDR3 covers 13 residues.